This TCR beta chain was retrieved from a study of CD8+ T cells in alopecia areata. Study observations and caveats: Compared with mice, patients displayed less clear TCR sharing, possibly for HLA-related reasons. Alopecia totalis/universalis scalp especially showed more expanded CD8+ clones than normal scalp.

Extraction of RNA preceded its reverse transcription into cDNA, which served as the sequencing template. Repertoires were generated with immunoSEQ multiplex PCR, while TCRdb's copy carries only in-frame clones and drops some. Of 110,000 or so clones listed, 55% to 70% are singletons. About this clone: The antigen remains unidentified.

Sorting of CD4+ and CD8+ T cells was performed on PBMCs. This CDR3 spans 13 amino acids. CDR1 and CDR2 (germline): SGHRS, YFSETQ. Trimming stripped 7 bases from V and 0 bases from J, with 11 bases between. The chain recombines TRBV5-1 with TRBJ2-7; unclear D gene. The sample was CD4+ T cells sorted from blood. The clonotype originates from a human donor in good health. CDR3 DNA: TGCGCCAGCGGGCTCGGCGGCTCCTACGAGCAGTACTTC. Protein sequence: CASGLGGSYEQYF.